Following are 9 T cell receptor beta chains from one sample sequenced in a study of cytomegalovirus exposure and HLA in healthy donors. Use of 60 Vbeta and 13 Jbeta primers characterized the PCR. The repertoire was sequenced with immunoSEQ multiplex PCR; TCRdb's copy has only in-frame clones and lacks some. The sample lists some 200,000 clones, 70% to 85% occurring once. The sample consisted of PBMCs. These TCRs come from a woman between 40 and 50 years old in good health and CMV-seronegative.

The chain has TRBV13 and TRBJ2-7; 7 nucleotides align to TRBD1. Trimming removed 4 bases from V and 6 bases from J; junction bases left unmatched: 6. The CDR3 runs to 13 residues. Germline lookup yields CDR1 PRHDT and CDR2 FYEKMQ (reference sequence). The CDR3 DNA reads TGTGCCAGCAGCTATCGACAGGGCCTCGAGCAGTACTTC. It encodes CASSYRQGLEQYF.

The chain links TRBV7-9 to TRBJ2-7; a weak D match, TRBD1 (6 bases). The ends were cut back, 2 bases at V and 0 bases at J, with 8 bases in the middle. The length of the CDR3 is 14 residues. Germline CDR1 reads SEHNR; CDR2 reads FQNEAQ (reference sequence). CDR3 protein: CASSLTGNSYEQYF. The CDR3 nucleotides are TGTGCCAGCAGCTTAACAGGGAACTCCTACGAGCAGTACTTC.

This clone appeared a single time. This chain connects TRBV11-3 to TRBJ2-1; D not resolved. CDR1 is SGHNT and CDR2 is YENEEA in the germline V gene. CDR3 length equals 13 residues. With 5 bases removed from V and 1 base from J, the gap between germline ends came to 6 bases. The CDR3 DNA reads as TGTGCCAGCAGCCCGAGGTCCTACAATGAGCAGTTCTTC. This codes for CASSPRSYNEQFF.

The chain couples TRBV9 to TRBJ1-5; no definite D call. V was cut by 3 bases and J by 0 bases, with 7 bases left in between. Germline values: CDR1 SGDLS, CDR2 YYNGEE. CDR3 length: 14 residues. The CDR3 DNA is TGTGCCAGCAGCGGGAGGGATAGCAATCAGCCCCAGCATTTT. This sequence encodes CASSGRDSNQPQHF.

V is TRBV18 and J is TRBJ2-5, with a tentative D call TRBD2 (5 bases). Trimming removed 8 bases from V and 2 bases from J, with 12 bases in between. The V gene's germline CDR1 is KGHSH and CDR2 LQKENI. The CDR3 runs to 13 residues. CDR3 sequence (DNA): TGTGCCAGCCGATTTACGGGGCAAGAGACCCAGTACTTC. Protein: CASRFTGQETQYF.

This sequence joins TRBV9 and TRBJ1-2; 9 bases match TRBD1. This CDR3 region has 16 residues. The ends lost 0 bases at V and 4 bases at J; junction bases unmatched: 7. Germline-derived CDR1 and CDR2 are SGDLS and YYNGEE. The DNA for the CDR3 is TGTGCCAGCAGCGTAGGGGGGGGGACAGGGCTCTATGGCTACACCTTC. Protein: CASSVGGGTGLYGYTF.

This clone was counted once. The V and J genes are TRBV15 and TRBJ2-7, with 12 positions matching TRBD2. The germline gives CDR1 LNHNV, CDR2 YYDKDF (reference sequence). The V segment lost 0 bases and the J segment 0 bases; nucleotides outside the gene matches: 3. The CDR3 spans 17 residues. As DNA, the CDR3 is TGTGCCACCAGCAGAGATAGACTAGCGGGAGTCTCCTACGAGCAGTACTTC. Translation: CATSRDRLAGVSYEQYF.

J is TRBJ2-2 and V is TRBV2; 10 bases are a match to TRBD1. J was trimmed by 5 bases and V by 4 bases; bases with no gene match: 7. The CDR3 runs 16 residues. Germline CDR1 is SNHLY and CDR2 is FYNNEI. Here the CDR3 reads CASSADRGLYTGELFF. CDR3 coding DNA: TGTGCCAGCAGTGCTGACAGGGGGCTTTATACCGGGGAGCTGTTTTTT.

This clone was seen more than once but under ten times. The chain recombines TRBV19 with TRBJ1-1; 8 nucleotides match TRBD1. The CDR3 loop spans 13 amino acids. The V gene end was trimmed by 4 bases and the J gene end by 11 bases; junction bases not matched to a gene: 9. The germline V gene has CDR1 LNHDA and CDR2 SQIVND (reference sequence). CDR3 region: CASSTDRGGSAFF. The CDR3 DNA reads as TGTGCCAGTAGTACCGACAGGGGAGGATCGGCTTTCTTT.